Sequencing of this T cell receptor (beta chain) was carried out in a study of identical twins. Concerning this clonotype itself: The antigen is unknown.

TCRdb reprocessed the 5' RACE reads with MiXCR, giving one entry per CDR3 protein. Of fewer than 650,000 distinct CDR3 sequences in the sample, just over 7% are singletons; the top ten hold roughly 1.6%. General study points: Sequences that were out-of-frame, alpha and twin-shared displayed an excess of low generation probability. Out-of-frame TCR alpha sharing observed in monozygotic twins exceeded model estimates. There were fewer insertions in abundant cord blood beta clonotypes, but memory repertoires showed no such pattern.

The V gene end was trimmed by 6 bases and the J gene end by 3 bases; junction bases not matched to a gene: 7. This CDR3 is 15 amino acids long. Germline CDR1 is MNHNS and CDR2 is SASEGT. The same sample was also used in a study of yellow fever vaccine responses in identical twins.

Sequenced input: PBMCs. The chain links TRBV6-1 to TRBJ2-2, with 7 bases aligning to TRBD1. The receptor's source is a woman aged 18-30 years in good health. CDR3 residues: CASRQTQGDTGELFF. In nucleotides, the CDR3 is TGTGCCAGCAGGCAGACTCAGGGGGACACCGGGGAGCTGTTTTTT.